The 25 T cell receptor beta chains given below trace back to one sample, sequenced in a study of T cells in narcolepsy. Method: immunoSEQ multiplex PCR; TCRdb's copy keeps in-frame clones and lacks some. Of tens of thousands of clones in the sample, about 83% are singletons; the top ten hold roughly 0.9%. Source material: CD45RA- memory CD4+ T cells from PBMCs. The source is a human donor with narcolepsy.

CDR3 sequence: CASSQDIAGWYEQFF. The DNA of the CDR3 is TGCGCCAGCAGCCAAGATATAGCGGGGTGGTATGAGCAGTTCTTC. The chain has TRBV4-3 and TRBJ2-1; TRBD2 aligns across 8 bases. J gave up 8 bases and V 0 bases, and 6 bases lay outside the gene matches. The CDR3 consists of 15 residues. Germline V gene data show CDR1 as LGHNA and CDR2 as YSLEER.

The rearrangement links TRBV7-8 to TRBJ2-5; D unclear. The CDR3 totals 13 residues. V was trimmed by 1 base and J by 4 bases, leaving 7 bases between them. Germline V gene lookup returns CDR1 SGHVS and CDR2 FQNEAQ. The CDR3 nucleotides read TGTGCCAGCAGCTTAGACCGGCGAGAGACCCAGTACTTC. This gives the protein CASSLDRRETQYF.

CDR3 DNA: TGTGCCAGCAGCTCCCTCGACAGGGCCCCTCACAATGAGCAGTTCTTC. This sequence encodes CASSSLDRAPHNEQFF. The gene calls are TRBV7-2 and TRBJ2-1, with TRBD1 matching 7 bases. V gave up 4 bases and J gave up 5 bases; unmatched junction bases: 11. CDR1 and CDR2 from the germline V gene are SGHTA and FQGNSA. The length of the CDR3 is 16 residues.

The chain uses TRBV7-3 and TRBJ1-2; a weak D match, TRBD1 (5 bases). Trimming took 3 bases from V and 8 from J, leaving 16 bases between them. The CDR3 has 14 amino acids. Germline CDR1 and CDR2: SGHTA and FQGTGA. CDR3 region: CASSLLQGSGGYTF. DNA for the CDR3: TGTGCCAGCAGCTTGCTCCAGGGATCGGGGGGCTACACCTTC. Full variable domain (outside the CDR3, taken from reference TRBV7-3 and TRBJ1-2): GAGVSQTPSNKVTEKGKYVELRCDPISGHTALYWYRQSLGQGPEFLIYFQGTGAADDSGLPNDRFFAVRPEGSVSTLKIQRTERGDSAVYLCASSLLQGSGGYTFGSGTRLTVV.

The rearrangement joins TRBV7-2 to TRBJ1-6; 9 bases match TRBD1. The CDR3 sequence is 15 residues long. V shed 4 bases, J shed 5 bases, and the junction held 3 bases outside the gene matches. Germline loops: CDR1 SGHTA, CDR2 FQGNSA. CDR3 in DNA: TGTGCCAGCAGCTCGACAGGGGGAAATAATTCACCCCTCCACTTT. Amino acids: CASSSTGGNNSPLHF.

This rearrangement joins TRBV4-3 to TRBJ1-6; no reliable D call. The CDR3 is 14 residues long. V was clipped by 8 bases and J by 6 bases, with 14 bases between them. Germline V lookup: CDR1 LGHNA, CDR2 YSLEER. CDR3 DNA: TGCGCCAGCCACGCGGGAGCCTCTAATTCACCCCTCCACTTT. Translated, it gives CASHAGASNSPLHF.

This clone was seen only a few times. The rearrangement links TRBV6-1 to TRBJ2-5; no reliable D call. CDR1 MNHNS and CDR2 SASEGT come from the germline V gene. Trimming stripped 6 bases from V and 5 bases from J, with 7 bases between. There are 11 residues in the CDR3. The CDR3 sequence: CASRLGETQYF. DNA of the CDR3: TGTGCCAGCAGACTGGGGGAGACCCAGTACTTC.

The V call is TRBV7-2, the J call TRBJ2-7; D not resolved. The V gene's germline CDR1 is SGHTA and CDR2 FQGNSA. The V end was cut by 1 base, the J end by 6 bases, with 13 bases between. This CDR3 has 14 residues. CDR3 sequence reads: CASSLGGINIEQYF. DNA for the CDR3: TGTGCCAGCAGCTTAGGGGGTATCAACATCGAGCAGTACTTC.

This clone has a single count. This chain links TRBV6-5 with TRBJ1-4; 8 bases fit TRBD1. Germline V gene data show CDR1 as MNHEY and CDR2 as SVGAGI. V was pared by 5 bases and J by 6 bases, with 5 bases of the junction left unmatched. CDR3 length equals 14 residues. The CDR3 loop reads CASSRGQADEKLFF. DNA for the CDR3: TGTGCCAGCAGTCGGGGACAGGCTGATGAAAAACTGTTTTTT.

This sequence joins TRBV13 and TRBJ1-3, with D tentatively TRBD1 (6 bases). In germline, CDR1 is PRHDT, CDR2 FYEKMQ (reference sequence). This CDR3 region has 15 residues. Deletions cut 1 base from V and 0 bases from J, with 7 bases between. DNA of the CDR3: TGTGCCAGCAGCTTAGCACAGGGCTCTGGAAACACCATATATTTT. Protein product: CASSLAQGSGNTIYF.

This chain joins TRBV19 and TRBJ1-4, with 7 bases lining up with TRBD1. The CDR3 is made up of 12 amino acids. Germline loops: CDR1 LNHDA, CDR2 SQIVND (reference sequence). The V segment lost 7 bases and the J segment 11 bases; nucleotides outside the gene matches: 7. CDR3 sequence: CASTNTGDKLFF. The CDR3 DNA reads TGTGCCAGTACCAACACAGGGGACAAACTGTTTTTT.

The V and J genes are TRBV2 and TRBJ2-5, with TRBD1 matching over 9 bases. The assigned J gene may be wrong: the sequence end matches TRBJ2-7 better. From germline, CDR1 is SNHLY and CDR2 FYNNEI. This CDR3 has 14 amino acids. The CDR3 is CASRRQGGGYEQYF. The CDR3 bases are TGTGCCAGCAGGAGACAGGGGGGCGGCTACGAGCAGTACTTC.

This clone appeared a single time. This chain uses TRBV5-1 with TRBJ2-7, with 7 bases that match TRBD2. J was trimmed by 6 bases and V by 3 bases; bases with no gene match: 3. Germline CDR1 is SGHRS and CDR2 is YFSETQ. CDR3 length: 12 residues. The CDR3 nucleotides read TGCGCCAGCAGCTCCCGCGGGGGCGAGCAGTACTTC. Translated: CASSSRGGEQYF.

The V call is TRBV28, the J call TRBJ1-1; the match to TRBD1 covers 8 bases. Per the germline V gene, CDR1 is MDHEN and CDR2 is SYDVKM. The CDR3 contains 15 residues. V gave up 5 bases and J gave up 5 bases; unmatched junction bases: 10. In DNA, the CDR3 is TGTGCCAGCAGTGGTCTCGACAGGGGTGGGACTGAAGCTTTCTTT. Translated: CASSGLDRGGTEAFF.

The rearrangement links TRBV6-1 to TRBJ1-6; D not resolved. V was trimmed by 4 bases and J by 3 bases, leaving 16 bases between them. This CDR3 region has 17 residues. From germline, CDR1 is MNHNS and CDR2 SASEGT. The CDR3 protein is CASSGPQRPLYNSPLHF. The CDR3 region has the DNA TGTGCCAGCAGTGGACCTCAGCGGCCCCTCTATAATTCACCCCTCCACTTT.

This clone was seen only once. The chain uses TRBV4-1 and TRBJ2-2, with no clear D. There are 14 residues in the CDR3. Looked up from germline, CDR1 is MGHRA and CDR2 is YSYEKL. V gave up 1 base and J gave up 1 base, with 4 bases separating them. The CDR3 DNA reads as TGCGCCAGCAGCCAAGGGCAGAACACCGGGGAGCTGTTTTTT. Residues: CASSQGQNTGELFF.

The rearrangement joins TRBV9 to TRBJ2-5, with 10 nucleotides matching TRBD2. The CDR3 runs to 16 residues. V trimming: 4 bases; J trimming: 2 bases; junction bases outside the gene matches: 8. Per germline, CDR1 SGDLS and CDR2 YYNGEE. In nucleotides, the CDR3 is TGTGCCAGCAGCCCAGCAGCGGGGGGGCGACAAGAGACCCAGTACTTC. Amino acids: CASSPAAGGRQETQYF.

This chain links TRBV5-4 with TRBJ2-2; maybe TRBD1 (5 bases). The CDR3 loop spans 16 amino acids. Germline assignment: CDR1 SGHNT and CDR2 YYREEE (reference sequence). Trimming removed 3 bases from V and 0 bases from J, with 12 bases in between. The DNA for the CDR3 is TGTGCCAGCAGCTCCCCCCCAGGGACGAACACCGGGGAGCTGTTTTTT. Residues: CASSSPPGTNTGELFF.

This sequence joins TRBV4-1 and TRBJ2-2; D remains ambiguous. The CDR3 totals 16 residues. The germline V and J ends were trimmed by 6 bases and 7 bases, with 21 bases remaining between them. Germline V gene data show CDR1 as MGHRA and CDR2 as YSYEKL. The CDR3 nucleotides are TGCGCCAGCAGTGTCTTGGACCTCGTTCAAAGCGGGGAGCTGTTTTTT. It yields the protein CASSVLDLVQSGELFF.

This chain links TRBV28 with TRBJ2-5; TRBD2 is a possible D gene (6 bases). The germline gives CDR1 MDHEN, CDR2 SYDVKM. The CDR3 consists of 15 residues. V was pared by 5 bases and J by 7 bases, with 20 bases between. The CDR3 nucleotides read TGTGCCAGCAGTCCCCTTGGGACTCCCGATGGGACCCAGTACTTC. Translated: CASSPLGTPDGTQYF.

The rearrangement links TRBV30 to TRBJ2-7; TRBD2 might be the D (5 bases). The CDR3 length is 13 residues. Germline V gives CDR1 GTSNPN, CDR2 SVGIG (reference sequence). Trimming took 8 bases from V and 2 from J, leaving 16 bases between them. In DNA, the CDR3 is TGTGCCCTGGTTAAGAGGGTACCCTACGAGCAGTACTTC. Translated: CALVKRVPYEQYF.

CDR3 amino acids: CASRPGQRAFGYTF. The CDR3 bases are TGTGCCAGTAGGCCGGGACAGCGGGCTTTTGGCTACACCTTC. The V call is TRBV19, the J call TRBJ1-2; 7 positions match TRBD1. The CDR3 runs to 14 residues. Looked up from germline, CDR1 is LNHDA and CDR2 is SQIVND (reference sequence). The trim removed 6 bases at V and 7 bases at J, leaving 11 bases unmatched.

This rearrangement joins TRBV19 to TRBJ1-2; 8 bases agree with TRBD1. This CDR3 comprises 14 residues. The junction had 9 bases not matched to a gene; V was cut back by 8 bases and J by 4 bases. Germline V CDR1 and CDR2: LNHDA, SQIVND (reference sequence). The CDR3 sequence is CASGPTGAPYGYTF. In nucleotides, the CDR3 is TGTGCCAGTGGTCCGACAGGGGCCCCCTATGGCTACACCTTC.

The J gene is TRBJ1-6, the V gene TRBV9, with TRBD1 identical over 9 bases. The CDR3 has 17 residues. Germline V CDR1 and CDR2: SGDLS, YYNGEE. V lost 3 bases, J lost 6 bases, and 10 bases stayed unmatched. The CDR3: CASSATGTGNLNSPLHF. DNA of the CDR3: TGTGCCAGCAGCGCAACCGGGACAGGGAATCTTAATTCACCCCTCCACTTT.

CDR3 residues: CAIGGGGYEQYF. DNA for the CDR3: TGTGCCATCGGTGGAGGGGGCTACGAGCAGTACTTC. The rearrangement joins TRBV10-3 to TRBJ2-7, with D perhaps being TRBD1 or TRBD2 (6 bases each). V was pared by 8 bases and J by 3 bases, with 11 bases between. CDR1 and CDR2 from the germline V gene are ENHRY and SYGVKD. This CDR3 has 12 residues.